Each of the 25 T cell receptor beta chains below was sequenced from the same sample in a study of STAT3 mutations in large granular lymphocyte leukemia. No cognate antigen is known for these TCRs. Clones were sequenced by immunoSEQ multiplex PCR, and TCRdb holds only the in-frame ones, with some missing. The table shows roughly 25,000 clones, with less than 95% occurring only once. Findings and limits, study-wide: In T-cell large granular lymphocyte leukemia, about half of patients showed multiple immunodominant subclonotypes.

Sequencing was performed on peripheral blood mononuclear cells. Every receptor here comes from a man between 35 and 55 years old with T-cell large granular lymphocyte leukemia. Some clones in this sample may be carry-over from other donors' samples.

V is TRBV7-2 and J is TRBJ1-2, with D unresolved. Per germline, CDR1 SGHTA and CDR2 FQGNSA. V lost 5 bases and J lost 4, with 11 bases in between. The CDR3 spans 13 residues. CDR3 protein: CASSPGVIYGYTF. CDR3 sequence (DNA): TGTGCCAGCAGCCCCGGAGTTATCTATGGCTACACCTTC.

This chain connects TRBV19 to TRBJ2-7, with 8 bases fitting TRBD1. Per the germline V gene, CDR1 is LNHDA and CDR2 is SQIVND (reference sequence). J gave up 2 bases and V 6 bases, and 6 bases lay outside the gene matches. The CDR3 totals 14 residues. CDR3 region: CASSVGGQAYEQYF. For the CDR3, the DNA is TGTGCCAGTAGCGTAGGGGGACAGGCCTACGAGCAGTACTTC.

The chain combines TRBV25-1 with TRBJ2-2, with unresolved D. The CDR3 length is 14 residues. Germline assignment: CDR1 MGHDK and CDR2 SYGVNS. Trimming cost V 8 bases and J 2 bases, with 12 bases left between them. For the CDR3, the DNA is TGTGCCAGCCTCGCCCCGCTTAACACCGGGGAGCTGTTTTTT. Amino acid sequence: CASLAPLNTGELFF.

The chain has TRBV18 and TRBJ2-5; 7 bases map to TRBD1. Germline values: CDR1 KGHSH, CDR2 LQKENI. The CDR3 runs 13 residues. With 5 bases clipped from V and 5 bases from J, the junction kept 5 bases outside the gene matches. CDR3 loop: CASSEGTEETQYF. The CDR3, as DNA: TGTGCCAGCTCAGAAGGGACAGAGGAGACCCAGTACTTC.

V is TRBV5-1 and J is TRBJ2-1, with TRBD2 matching 15 bases. V trimming: 0 bases; J trimming: 8 bases; junction bases outside the gene matches: 3. Germline-derived CDR1 and CDR2 are SGHRS and YFSETQ. The CDR3 consists of 16 residues. The CDR3 bases are TGCGCCAGCAGCTTGGGGACTAGCGGGGGGGCTCATGAGCAGTTCTTC. This translates into CASSLGTSGGAHEQFF.

This chain joins TRBV5-1 and TRBJ2-6; maybe TRBD1 (5 bases). Germline CDR1 SGHRS, CDR2 YFSETQ. The ends were cut back, 3 bases at V and 0 bases at J, with 16 bases in the middle. The CDR3 contains 18 residues. CDR3 in amino acids: CASSSTFTGPSGANVLTF. The CDR3 bases are TGCGCCAGCAGCTCTACCTTTACAGGACCCTCTGGGGCCAACGTCCTGACTTTC.

The rearrangement joins TRBV20-1 to TRBJ1-2; tentative D call: TRBD1 (6 bases). Germline lookup yields CDR1 DFQATT and CDR2 SNEGSKA (reference sequence). V dropped 6 bases and J dropped 8 bases, with 13 bases sitting between them. The CDR3 consists of 11 residues. Here the CDR3 reads CSAARGGGYTF. CDR3 nucleotide sequence: TGCAGTGCCGCCCGAGGGGGAGGCTACACCTTC.

The chain couples TRBV2 to TRBJ2-7, with D unclear. Between the trimmed V and J ends, which lost 6 bases and 2 bases, there was a span of 8 bases. Germline lookup yields CDR1 SNHLY and CDR2 FYNNEI. The CDR3 has 12 residues. The CDR3 sequence is CASRYHTYEQYF. DNA for the CDR3: TGTGCCAGCAGATATCACACCTACGAGCAGTACTTC.

The chain recombines TRBV19 with TRBJ1-2, with 8 positions matching TRBD1. The CDR3 runs 19 residues. Trimming took 2 bases from V and 8 from J; bases not matched to a gene: 22. Germline V gene data show CDR1 as LNHDA and CDR2 as SQIVND (reference sequence). The CDR3 nucleotides read TGTGCCAGTAGTATACCCTCATCCGGACAGGGAGGAGGCGAAATGGGCTACACCTTC. This sequence encodes CASSIPSSGQGGGEMGYTF.

The chain combines TRBV27 with TRBJ2-7, with TRBD1 identical over 7 bases. This CDR3 contains 13 residues. The V gene end was trimmed by 2 bases and the J gene end by 4 bases; junction bases not matched to a gene: 2. The germline V gene encodes CDR1 MNHEY and CDR2 SMNVEV (reference sequence). In DNA form, the CDR3 reads TGTGCCAGCAGTTTAAGGGGGCAGTACGAGCAGTACTTC. Amino acid sequence: CASSLRGQYEQYF.

The chain uses TRBV27 and TRBJ1-2, with a tentative D call TRBD1 (6 bases). Trimming pared 4 bases from V and 4 bases from J, leaving 13 bases between. The CDR3 consists of 14 residues. The germline V gene has CDR1 MNHEY and CDR2 SMNVEV (reference sequence). CDR3 protein: CASSSVTGIYGYTF. CDR3 sequence (DNA): TGTGCCAGCAGTTCCGTGACAGGAATCTATGGCTACACCTTC.

CDR3 bases: TGTGCCAGCAGCTTAGGCCGTCATAGCAATGAGCAGTTCTTC. Translation gives CASSLGRHSNEQFF. The chain joins TRBV11-2 to TRBJ2-1; D is unclear. The V end lost 1 base, the J end lost 6 bases, and 10 bases lay between the germline ends. This CDR3 has 14 residues. Germline CDR1 and CDR2: SGHAT and FQNNGV.

The chain uses TRBV29-1 and TRBJ2-7; 8 nucleotides match TRBD1. Trimming cost V 7 bases and J 6 bases; bases outside gene matches: 11. CDR3 size: 13 residues. Per germline, CDR1 SQVTM and CDR2 ANQGSEA. In nucleotides, the CDR3 is TGCAGCGGTCTGGACAGGGTAGGTGGCGAGCAGTACTTC. Translated, it gives CSGLDRVGGEQYF.

The rearrangement uses TRBV18 and TRBJ2-3, with D hard to call. Germline V lookup: CDR1 KGHSH, CDR2 LQKENI. The CDR3 extends over 11 amino acids. Deletions cut 3 bases from V and 6 bases from J, with 4 bases between. For the CDR3, the DNA is TGTGCCAGCTCACCGGGGGATACGCAGTATTTT. Translated: CASSPGDTQYF.

The chain is built from TRBV28 and TRBJ2-3, with a weak D call TRBD2 (7 bases). Germline V lookup: CDR1 MDHEN, CDR2 SYDVKM. The CDR3 contains 15 residues. Trimming removed 2 bases from V and 2 bases from J, with 11 bases in between. The CDR3 nucleotides are TGTGCCAGCAGTTTAAGGGGGGGTACCACAGATACGCAGTATTTT. Amino acid sequence: CASSLRGGTTDTQYF.

The V gene is TRBV18, the J gene TRBJ2-7; the D call may be TRBD1 or TRBD2 (5 bases each). Germline V gene data show CDR1 as KGHSH and CDR2 as LQKENI. Trimming pared 4 bases from V and 5 bases from J, leaving 15 bases between. The CDR3 contains 14 residues. The CDR3 loop is CASSRRGQQDEQYF. Written as DNA, the CDR3 is TGTGCCAGCTCACGAAGAGGGCAACAGGACGAGCAGTACTTC.

The DNA for the CDR3 is TGTGCCAGCAGCCGAGTCACAGATACGCAGTATTTT. Amino acids: CASSRVTDTQYF. The chain couples TRBV13 to TRBJ2-3; no clear D. CDR3 length: 12 amino acids. Looked up from germline, CDR1 is PRHDT and CDR2 is FYEKMQ (reference sequence). V was trimmed by 5 bases and J by 2 bases, leaving 5 bases between them. The variable domain in full, with the rest retrieved from reference TRBV13 and TRBJ2-3, is AAGVIQSPRHLIKEKRETATLKCYPIPRHDTVYWYQQGPGQDPQFLISFYEKMQSDKGSIPDRFSAQQFSDYHSELNMSSLELGDSALYFCASSRVTDTQYFGPGTRLTVL.

J is TRBJ2-7 and V is TRBV5-1; D not resolved. Germline CDR1 is SGHRS and CDR2 is YFSETQ. The CDR3 runs to 15 residues. The V gene lost 0 bases and the J gene lost 1 base, with 11 bases spanning the gap. The CDR3 protein is CASSLARARSYEQYF. CDR3 coding DNA: TGCGCCAGCAGCTTGGCCCGGGCAAGATCCTACGAGCAGTACTTC.

J is TRBJ1-2 and V is TRBV5-1; D might be TRBD1 (6 bases). The length of the CDR3 is 15 residues. Germline V gene sequence: CDR1 SGHRS, CDR2 YFSETQ. Trimming removed 7 bases at V and 5 bases at J, with 21 bases between. CDR3 DNA: TGCGCCAGCGCTCCCTCACAGGGTTATCAATATGGCTACACCTTC. This translates into CASAPSQGYQYGYTF.

This chain joins TRBV7-2 and TRBJ2-3, with 7 bases aligning to TRBD1. The CDR3 has 14 residues. The germline CDR1 and CDR2 sequences are SGHTA and FQGNSA. V shed 5 bases, J shed 6 bases, and the junction held 8 bases outside the gene matches. This chain's CDR3 is CASSQQGRRDTQYF. The CDR3 nucleotides read TGTGCCAGCAGCCAACAGGGGCGCCGGGATACGCAGTATTTT.

This clone was detected only once. This chain connects TRBV30 to TRBJ1-6, with D possibly being TRBD1 (6 bases). V gave up 0 bases and J gave up 11 bases, with 8 bases separating them. The CDR3 spans 12 residues. Per germline, CDR1 GTSNPN and CDR2 SVGIG (reference sequence). The CDR3 loop is CAWSVQGPPLHF. In DNA form, the CDR3 reads TGTGCCTGGAGTGTACAGGGTCCACCCCTCCACTTT. Variable domain in full (rest from reference TRBV30 and TRBJ1-6): SQTIHQWPATLVQPVGSPLSLECTVEGTSNPNLYWYRQAAGRGLQLLFYSVGIGQISSEVPQNLSASRPQDRQFILSSKKLLLSDSGFYLCAWSVQGPPLHFGNGTRLTVT.

This chain joins TRBV5-1 and TRBJ2-5; 7 bases agree with TRBD1. Germline V gene data show CDR1 as SGHRS and CDR2 as YFSETQ. The CDR3 extends over 15 amino acids. J was trimmed by 4 bases and V by 5 bases; bases with no gene match: 11. The CDR3, as DNA: TGCGCCAGCAGACAGAGGGGGCAGGGTACAGAGACCCAGTACTTC. Its translation is CASRQRGQGTETQYF.

This chain links TRBV20-1 with TRBJ2-7; D not certain. With 3 bases removed from V and 3 bases from J, the gap between germline ends came to 3 bases. The CDR3 covers 10 residues. Germline loops: CDR1 DFQATT, CDR2 SNEGSKA (reference sequence). This chain's CDR3 is CSARYYEQYF. In DNA, the CDR3 is TGCAGTGCTAGGTACTACGAGCAGTACTTC.

V usage is TRBV29-1 and J usage is TRBJ1-2; the D is unclear. From germline, CDR1 is SQVTM and CDR2 ANQGSEA. This CDR3 has 12 residues. V was trimmed by 3 bases and J by 4 bases, leaving 9 bases between them. CDR3 in DNA: TGCAGCGTTGAGTCGGACCGCTATGGCTACACCTTC. Translation gives CSVESDRYGYTF.

The V call is TRBV9, the J call TRBJ1-1; D is uncertain. Trimming left V 3 bases short and J 0 bases short, with 9 bases between. The CDR3 sequence is 14 residues long. Germline V CDR1 and CDR2: SGDLS, YYNGEE. The CDR3 is CASSATWMNTEAFF. CDR3 nucleotides: TGTGCCAGCAGCGCAACGTGGATGAACACTGAAGCTTTCTTT.